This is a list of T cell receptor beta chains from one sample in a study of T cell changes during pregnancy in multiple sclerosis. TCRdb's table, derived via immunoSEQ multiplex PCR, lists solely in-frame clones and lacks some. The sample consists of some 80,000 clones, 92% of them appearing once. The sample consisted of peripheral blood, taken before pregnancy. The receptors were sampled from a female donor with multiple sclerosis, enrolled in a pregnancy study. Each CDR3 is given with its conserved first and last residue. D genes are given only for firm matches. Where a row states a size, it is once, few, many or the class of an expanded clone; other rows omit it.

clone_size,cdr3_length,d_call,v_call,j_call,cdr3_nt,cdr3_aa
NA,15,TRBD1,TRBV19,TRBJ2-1,TGTGCCAGTAGTATTAGACAGGGGGCGAACAATGAGCAGTTCTTC,CASSIRQGANNEQFF
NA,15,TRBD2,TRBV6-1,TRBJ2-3,TGTGCCAGCAGTGATCTGCGGGGGTTACCATCTACGCAGTATTTT,CASSDLRGLPSTQYF
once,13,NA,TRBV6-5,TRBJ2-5,TGTGCCAGCAACAAACAGGGAAAGGAGACCCAGTACTTC,CASNKQGKETQYF
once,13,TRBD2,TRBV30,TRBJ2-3,TGTGCCTGGGGGGGACTAGCTCTCGATACGCAGTATTTT,CAWGGLALDTQYF
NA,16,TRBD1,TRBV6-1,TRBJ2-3,TGTGCCAGCAGTGAAGCGCCGGGACAGGGCGCAGATACGCAGTATTTT,CASSEAPGQGADTQYF
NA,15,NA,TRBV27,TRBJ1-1,TGTGCCAGCAGTTTATCGTACAGGGCGAACACTGAAGCTTTCTTT,CASSLSYRANTEAFF
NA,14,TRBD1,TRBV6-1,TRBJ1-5,TGTGCCAGCAGGGTACAGGGGCGTGATCAGCCCCAGCATTTT,CASRVQGRDQPQHF
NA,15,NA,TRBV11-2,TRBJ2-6,TGTGCCAGCAGCACTCCGAGGTCTGGGGCCAACGTCCTGACTTTC,CASSTPRSGANVLTF
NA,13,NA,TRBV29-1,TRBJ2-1,TGCAGCGTTGGGCAGGTCTCCTACAATGAGCAGTTCTTC,CSVGQVSYNEQFF
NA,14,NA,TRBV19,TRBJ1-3,TGTGCCAGTACCCTGACTTTGGCTGGAAACACCATATATTTT,CASTLTLAGNTIYF
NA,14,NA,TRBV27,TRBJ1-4,TGTGCCAGCAGCCCGGGTAGCCTTAATGAAAAACTGTTTTTT,CASSPGSLNEKLFF
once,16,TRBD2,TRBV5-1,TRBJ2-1,TGCGCCAGCAGCCGTAGCGGGGGAGCCTCCTACAATGAGCAGTTCTTC,CASSRSGGASYNEQFF
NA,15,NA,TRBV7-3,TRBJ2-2,TGTGCCAGCAGCTTATTCTCTGCAGGCCCCGGGGAGCTGTTTTTT,CASSLFSAGPGELFF
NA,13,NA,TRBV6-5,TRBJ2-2,TGTGCCAGCAGTTACTCGAGTAGCGGGGAGCTGTTTTTT,CASSYSSSGELFF
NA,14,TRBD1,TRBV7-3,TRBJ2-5,TGTGCCAGCAGCCCCACAGGGGGCGAAGAGACCCAGTACTTC,CASSPTGGEETQYF
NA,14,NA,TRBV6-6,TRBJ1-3,TGTGCCAGCAGCCCCCGGACGGGAGGAAACACCATATATTTT,CASSPRTGGNTIYF
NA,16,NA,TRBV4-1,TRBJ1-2,TGCGCCAGCAGCCACGGACAGTCCTACTCCACATATGGCTACACCTTC,CASSHGQSYSTYGYTF